This T cell receptor (beta chain) was captured by sequencing in a study of blood T cell repertoires in COVID-19. Study overall: From T cells, B-cell-depleted T cells, or PBMCs came the material, which was cDNA or gDNA.

Trimming took off 6 bases at V and 8 bases at J, with 11 bases between the two ends. This CDR3 spans 12 amino acids. The germline V gene has CDR1 WNHNN and CDR2 SYGVQD (reference sequence). Assay used: immunoSEQ multiplex PCR; TCRdb lists only in-frame clones, some missing. The repertoire holds 240,000 or so clones, with 75% to 90% as singletons. The receptor was derived from a woman between 40 and 55 years old with acute COVID-19. The chain carries TRBV10-1 and TRBJ2-1, with D maybe TRBD2 (6 bases). What was sequenced was PBMCs or T cells enriched from blood (not recorded which). The CDR3 DNA reads as TGCGCCAGCAGCGGGAGTCTAGATGAGCAGTTCTTC. The encoded protein is CASSGSLDEQFF.